This T cell receptor (beta chain) appears in the sequencing data of a study of T cell repertoires in cytomegalovirus infection (dated by TCRdb to about 2019). Regarding the research as a whole: Recently identified HLA-C-restricted CMV epitopes, whose presentation resists viral immunomodulation, were targeted by peptide stimulations together with well-studied HLA-B-restricted epitopes. The HLA type of each donor mattered for the analysis, because public TCR beta signatures pointed to carriage of CMV infection along with the matching HLA type. The study at large found these results: Cumulative frequency of public TCR beta family members discriminated carriers of CMV infection plus the relevant HLA type in this cohort and an independent roughly 350-donor cohort. The ex vivo response was dominated by HLA-C-restricted CMV-specific TCR beta clonotypes, which also provided the single most frequent clonotype in two of eight donors.

The treatment or condition tag for this specimen amounts to: in vitro stimulation with specific CMV peptide epitopes to enrich CMV-specific T cells. TCRdb names Illumina HiSeq 1500 as the instrument used. TCRdb ran its own pipeline on the public reads, namely fastp trimming at Q25 and MiXCR clone calling, and kept in-frame beta chains. A single entry per CDR3 protein holds the most common genes and DNA from its merged rows. For this sample there are hundreds of thousands of distinct CDR3 sequences; approximately 30% appear just once. 12% of the sample is held by the ten biggest clonotypes. Cut back by 3 bases and 11 bases, the V and J ends lie 20 bases apart. Per the germline V gene, SGHVS is the CDR1 and FQNEAQ is the CDR2. Including the terminal cysteine and phenylalanine, the CDR3 comprises 15 residues. The read is trimmed to its CDR3 DNA, 45 bases read in frame from base 1. Turning to this clonotype: Its antigen target is currently unknown. No quality values exist for individual bases; no much larger clone is one base distant.

This material consisted of cultured CD8+ T cells from PBMCs, taken from culture after CMV antigen stimulation. Here the chain combines TRBV7-8 and TRBJ1-3; the D gene cannot be named for sure. The receptor's source is a human donor in good health (CMV status not recorded). Some clones in this sample may be carry-over from other donors' samples. In nucleotide form, the sequence is TGTGCCAGCAGCTTTATGGCGGGCATGGGTCGGGCCATATATTTT. Its translation is CASSFMAGMGRAIYF.